Presented here are 27 T cell receptor beta chains from one specimen sequenced in a study of blood T cell repertoires in COVID-19. The data were produced by immunoSEQ multiplex PCR, yet TCRdb's version contains in-frame clones alone and is incomplete. The sample records tens of thousands of clones, about 81% being singletons. The sample was peripheral blood. The source of these receptors is a human donor in a cohort sampled during active COVID-19.

The V call is TRBV21-1, the J call TRBJ1-5; the table calls TRBD1, which could not be checked here. TRBV21-1 is tagged as a pseudogene. This CDR3 region has 14 residues. CDR3: CASSLTVSNQPQHF. The CDR3 nucleotides read TGTGCCAGCAGCCTAACAGTTAGCAATCAGCCCCAGCATTTT.

This sequence joins TRBV5-6 and TRBJ1-6; 9 bases are shared with TRBD1. The CDR3 extends over 18 amino acids. The junction had 10 bases not matched to a gene; V was cut back by 5 bases and J by 1 base. Germline loops: CDR1 SGHDT, CDR2 YYEEEE. CDR3 sequence: CASRTGQGSASYNSPLHF. The CDR3 DNA follows: TGTGCCAGCAGGACCGGACAGGGGTCCGCTTCCTATAATTCACCCCTCCACTTT.

This clone was counted a single time. The chain links TRBV9 to TRBJ2-7, with D possibly matching TRBD1 (6 bases). Trimming took 4 bases from V and 4 from J, leaving 21 bases between them. The CDR3 runs to 16 residues. Germline V gene lookup returns CDR1 SGDLS and CDR2 YYNGEE. For the CDR3, the DNA is TGTGCCAGCAGCCCGACAGGCTCACTCTTGGTTTACGAGCAGTACTTC. This translates into CASSPTGSLLVYEQYF.

The rearrangement uses TRBV5-1 and TRBJ1-2; the match to TRBD1 covers 11 bases. The junction had 7 bases not matched to a gene; V was cut back by 7 bases and J by 2 bases. The CDR3 spans 15 residues. Per germline, CDR1 SGHRS and CDR2 YFSETQ. The CDR3 bases are TGCGCCAGCTACCCTGGGACAGGGGGGAACTATGGCTACACCTTC. It codes for CASYPGTGGNYGYTF.

The chain uses TRBV19 and TRBJ1-6, with 7 bases matching TRBD1. V shed 5 bases, J shed 6 bases, and the junction held 7 bases outside the gene matches. CDR1 LNHDA and CDR2 SQIVND come from the germline V gene (reference sequence). This CDR3 is 15 amino acids long. CDR3 DNA: TGTGCCAGTAGTGCGGGACAGAGGGGTAATTCACCCCTCCACTTT. Protein product: CASSAGQRGNSPLHF.

This clone came up a few times. The rearrangement links TRBV4-2 to TRBJ2-1; 12 nucleotides line up with TRBD2. Trimming took 1 base from V and 10 from J; bases not matched to a gene: 11. CDR3 length: 17 amino acids. From germline, CDR1 is LGHNA and CDR2 YNFKEQ. Here the CDR3 DNA reads TGTGCCAGCAGCCAAGCCTTGGCTAGCGGGGGGGCTGAGGAGCAGTTCTTC. It translates to CASSQALASGGAEEQFF.

The rearrangement uses TRBV18 and TRBJ1-5; TRBD1 matches 8 bases. This CDR3 is 15 amino acids long. Germline trimming cut 3 bases from V and 5 bases from J; bases unmatched to any gene: 6. The germline V gene has CDR1 KGHSH and CDR2 LQKENI. Written as DNA, the CDR3 is TGTGCCAGCTCACCCGGGACAGGTTTTCATCAGCCCCAGCATTTT. This codes for CASSPGTGFHQPQHF.

The chain has TRBV6-1 and TRBJ1-5, with D possibly TRBD1 on 6 matching bases. This CDR3 has 16 residues. The V end was cut by 3 bases, the J end by 0 bases, with 12 bases between. The V gene's germline CDR1 is MNHNS and CDR2 SASEGT. The CDR3 sequence is CASSDPGQYSNQPQHF. CDR3 nucleotides: TGTGCCAGCAGTGACCCCGGACAGTATAGCAATCAGCCCCAGCATTTT.

The chain carries TRBV12-3 or TRBV12-4 and TRBJ2-7, with D perhaps TRBD2 (5 bases). The CDR3 length is 12 residues. Trimming stripped 4 bases from V and 9 bases from J, with 13 bases between. The CDR3 region is CASSWGEGGQYF. CDR3 in DNA: TGTGCCAGCAGTTGGGGAGAGGGCGGGCAGTACTTC.

V and J are TRBV6-6 and TRBJ1-5; D remains unclear. The CDR3 totals 17 residues. CDR1 MNHNY and CDR2 SVGAGI come from the germline V gene (reference sequence). V was shortened by 5 bases and J by 0 bases, with 17 bases between the two germline ends. DNA of the CDR3: TGTGCCAGCAGTCGTAAGGGCAGAGGGTATAGCAATCAGCCCCAGCATTTT. This sequence encodes CASSRKGRGYSNQPQHF.

V is TRBV19 and J is TRBJ1-1, with 7 bases identical to TRBD1. The CDR3 extends over 13 amino acids. Germline assignment: CDR1 LNHDA and CDR2 SQIVND (reference sequence). Losses at the gene ends were 9 bases for V and 4 bases for J; bases not matched to a gene: 8. In nucleotides, the CDR3 is TGTGCCAGCCGGGCCAGGGGGGTCACTGAAGCTTTCTTT. Translation gives CASRARGVTEAFF.

The rearrangement joins TRBV7-8 to TRBJ1-1; D is perhaps TRBD1 (6 bases). V was trimmed by 1 base and J by 10 bases, leaving 19 bases between them. Germline loops: CDR1 SGHVS, CDR2 FQNEAQ. The CDR3 consists of 15 residues. DNA of the CDR3: TGTGCCAGCAGCTTAGTGGGCAGGGGCCCTCATTCAGCTTTCTTT. Its translation is CASSLVGRGPHSAFF.

This sequence joins TRBV18 and TRBJ1-2; a possible D gene is TRBD1 (5 bases). The germline V gene has CDR1 KGHSH and CDR2 LQKENI. V was clipped by 0 bases and J by 8 bases, with 16 bases between them. The CDR3 is made up of 15 amino acids. The CDR3 here is CASSPPVGQVGGYTF. In nucleotides, the CDR3 is TGTGCCAGCTCACCACCGGTGGGGCAGGTTGGCGGCTACACCTTC.

This clone has just one count. The V and J genes are TRBV27 and TRBJ2-7, with TRBD1 matching over 8 bases. V trimming: 2 bases; J trimming: 0 bases; junction bases outside the gene matches: 9. The CDR3 is 17 amino acids. Germline V gives CDR1 MNHEY, CDR2 SMNVEV (reference sequence). CDR3 nucleotide sequence: TGTGCCAGCAGTTTAGGACAGGGCTTCGGAGGCTCCTACGAGCAGTACTTC. It codes for CASSLGQGFGGSYEQYF.

J is TRBJ1-6 and V is TRBV5-1; 10 bases are a match to TRBD1. CDR3 length: 16 amino acids. Trimming at V came to 0 bases and at J to 10 bases, leaving 7 bases not matched to a gene. Per the germline V gene, CDR1 is SGHRS and CDR2 is YFSETQ. Written as DNA, the CDR3 is TGCGCCAGCAGCTTGGCCGGGACAGGGGCCCTCTCACCCCTCCACTTT. Protein product: CASSLAGTGALSPLHF.

J is TRBJ2-1 and V is TRBV11-2, with unresolved D. The CDR3 has 13 amino acids. V lost 0 bases to trimming and J lost 9 bases, with 9 bases between them. The germline gives CDR1 SGHAT, CDR2 FQNNGV. The CDR3 DNA is TGTGCCAGCAGCTTAGATCACGGTATTGAGCAGTTCTTC. Translation: CASSLDHGIEQFF.

The genes are TRBV9 and TRBJ2-7, with D hard to call. V lost 0 bases and J 5 bases, leaving 12 bases between the germline ends. This CDR3 comprises 14 residues. Per the germline V gene, CDR1 is SGDLS and CDR2 is YYNGEE. Here the CDR3 DNA reads TGTGCCAGCAGCGTAGGCCTTGTGAGAGACGAGCAGTACTTC. Protein sequence: CASSVGLVRDEQYF.

This clone was detected a few times. The chain recombines TRBV5-6 with TRBJ1-2, with a possible D match to TRBD1 (6 bases). The germline gives CDR1 SGHDT, CDR2 YYEEEE. Trimming left V 2 bases short and J 4 bases short, with 9 bases between. The CDR3 loop spans 13 amino acids. The CDR3, as DNA: TGTGCCAGCAGCTTACAGGGTCCCTATGGCTACACCTTC. Translation gives CASSLQGPYGYTF.

The CDR3 loop is CASSPGGAGANVLTF. The CDR3 DNA reads TGTGCCAGCAGCCCAGGAGGGGCTGGGGCCAACGTCCTGACTTTC. The V gene is TRBV7-3, the J gene TRBJ2-6; D is possibly TRBD2 (6 bases). With 5 bases removed from V and 2 bases from J, the gap between germline ends came to 10 bases. The CDR3 consists of 15 residues. Looked up from germline, CDR1 is SGHTA and CDR2 is FQGTGA. Drawing the rest from reference TRBV7-3 and TRBJ2-6, the complete variable domain is GAGVSQTPSNKVTEKGKYVELRCDPISGHTALYWYRQSLGQGPEFLIYFQGTGAADDSGLPNDRFFAVRPEGSVSTLKIQRTERGDSAVYLCASSPGGAGANVLTFGAGSRLTVL.

V is TRBV3-1 (or the pseudogene TRBV3-2) and J is TRBJ1-1; weak D call: TRBD1 (5 bases). This CDR3 is built from 13 residues. Trimming shortened V by 4 bases and J by 0 bases, and 6 bases separated the two germline ends. Germline V lookup: CDR1 LGHDT, CDR2 YNNKEL (reference sequence). CDR3 amino acids: CASSRQLNTEAFF. The CDR3 nucleotides are TGTGCCAGCAGCCGACAGTTGAACACTGAAGCTTTCTTT.

The chain employs TRBV5-1 and TRBJ2-5, with 8 positions matching TRBD2. V gave up 3 bases and J gave up 5 bases; unmatched junction bases: 6. Germline V gene lookup returns CDR1 SGHRS and CDR2 YFSETQ. The CDR3 totals 14 residues. DNA for the CDR3: TGCGCCAGCAGCTACGGACTAGCTCAGGAGACCCAGTACTTC. It yields the protein CASSYGLAQETQYF. The full variable domain, with the rest looked up from reference TRBV5-1 and TRBJ2-5, is KAGVTQTPRYLIKTRGQQVTLSCSPISGHRSVSWYQQTPGQGLQFLFEYFSETQRNKGNFPGRFSGRQFSNSRSEMNVSTLELGDSALYLCASSYGLAQETQYFGPGTRLLVL.

The chain links TRBV2 to TRBJ2-5, with TRBD2 matching 13 bases. The CDR3 has 15 residues. CDR1 SNHLY and CDR2 FYNNEI come from the germline V gene. V lost 5 bases and J lost 7; bases outside the gene matches: 7. Written as DNA, the CDR3 is TGTGCCAGCAGTAGGACTAGCGGGGGTTGGGCGACCCAGTACTTC. Protein product: CASSRTSGGWATQYF.

This chain uses TRBV4-2 with TRBJ2-2, with 8 bases fitting TRBD2. Trimming cost V 0 bases and J 9 bases; bases outside gene matches: 12. Germline CDR1 LGHNA, CDR2 YNFKEQ. The length of the CDR3 is 17 residues. This CDR3 is CASSQELAGSGGRELFF. The CDR3 DNA reads TGTGCCAGCAGCCAAGAATTAGCGGGGTCCGGCGGGAGGGAGCTGTTTTTT.

The chain combines TRBV6-4 with TRBJ2-3; the D gene is possibly TRBD1 (6 bases). The CDR3 is made up of 17 amino acids. V lost 2 bases, J lost 0 bases, and 15 bases lay in between. CDR1 and CDR2 from the germline V gene are MRHNA and SNTAGT. The CDR3 DNA is TGTGCCAGCAGTGACCAGGGGCCTTCTCTTAGCACAGATACGCAGTATTTT. Protein sequence: CASSDQGPSLSTDTQYF.

J is TRBJ2-3 and V is TRBV11-2, with TRBD2 matching 10 bases. Germline V lookup: CDR1 SGHAT, CDR2 FQNNGV. The J segment lost 2 bases and the V segment lost 5 bases, leaving 7 bases of the junction unmatched. This CDR3 contains 16 residues. CDR3 sequence reads: CASSATSGLFTDTQYF. The CDR3 DNA reads as TGTGCCAGCAGCGCGACTAGCGGGTTGTTCACAGATACGCAGTATTTT.

The chain combines TRBV9 with TRBJ2-5; no definite D call. This CDR3 is 15 amino acids long. Germline V CDR1 and CDR2: SGDLS, YYNGEE. V lost 0 bases, J lost 1 base, and 10 bases lay in between. The CDR3 bases are TGTGCCAGCAGCGTAGTCGGTAGCCTCCAAGAGACCCAGTACTTC. Its protein is CASSVVGSLQETQYF.

V and J are TRBV6-5 and TRBJ1-3; tentatively, D is TRBD1 (5 bases). CDR1 is MNHEY and CDR2 is SVGAGI in the germline V gene. CDR3 length: 15 amino acids. V was shortened by 2 bases and J by 0 bases, with 8 bases between the two germline ends. CDR3 residues: CASSYDSYSGNTIYF. CDR3 bases: TGTGCCAGCAGTTACGACAGCTACTCTGGAAACACCATATATTTT.